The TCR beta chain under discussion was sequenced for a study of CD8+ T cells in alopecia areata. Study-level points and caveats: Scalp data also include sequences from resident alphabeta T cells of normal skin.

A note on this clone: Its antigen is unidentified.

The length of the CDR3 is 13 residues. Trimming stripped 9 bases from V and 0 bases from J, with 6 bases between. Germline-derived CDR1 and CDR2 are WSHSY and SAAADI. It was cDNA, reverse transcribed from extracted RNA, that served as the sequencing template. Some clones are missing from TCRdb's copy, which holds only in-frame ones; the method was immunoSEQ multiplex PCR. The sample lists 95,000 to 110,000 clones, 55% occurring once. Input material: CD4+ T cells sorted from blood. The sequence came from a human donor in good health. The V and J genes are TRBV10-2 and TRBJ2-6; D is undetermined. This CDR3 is CASLTSGANVLTF. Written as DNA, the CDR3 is TGCGCCAGTCTTACCTCTGGGGCCAACGTCCTGACTTTC.